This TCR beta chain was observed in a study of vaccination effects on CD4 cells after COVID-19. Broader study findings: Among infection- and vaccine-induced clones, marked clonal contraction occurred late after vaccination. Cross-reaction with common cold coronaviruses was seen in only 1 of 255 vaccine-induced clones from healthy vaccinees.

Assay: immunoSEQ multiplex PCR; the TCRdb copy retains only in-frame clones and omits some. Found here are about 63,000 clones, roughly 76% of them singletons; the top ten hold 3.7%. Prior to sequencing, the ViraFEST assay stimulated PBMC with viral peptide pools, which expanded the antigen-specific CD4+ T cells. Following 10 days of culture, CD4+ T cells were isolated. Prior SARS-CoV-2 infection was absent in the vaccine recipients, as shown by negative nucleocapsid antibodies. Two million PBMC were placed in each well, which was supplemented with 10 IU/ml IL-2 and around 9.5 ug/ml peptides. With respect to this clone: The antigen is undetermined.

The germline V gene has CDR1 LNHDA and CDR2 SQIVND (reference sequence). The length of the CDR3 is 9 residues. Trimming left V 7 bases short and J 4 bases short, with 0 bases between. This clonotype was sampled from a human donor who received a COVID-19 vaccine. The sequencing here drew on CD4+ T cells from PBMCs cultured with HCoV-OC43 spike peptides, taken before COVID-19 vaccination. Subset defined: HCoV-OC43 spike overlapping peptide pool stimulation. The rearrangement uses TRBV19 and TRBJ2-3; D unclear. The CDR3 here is CASTDTQYF. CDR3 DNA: TGTGCCAGTACAGATACGCAGTATTTT.